This T cell receptor (beta chain) was captured in a study of blood T cell repertoires in COVID-19. On the study more broadly: Samples came from the United States, Italy and Spain, spanning acute and convalescent COVID-19. In each case, the material was cDNA or gDNA derived from T cells, B-cell-depleted T cells, or PBMCs.

This CDR3 is built from 16 residues. Trimming stripped 0 bases from V and 2 bases from J, with 11 bases between. CDR1 is MDHEN and CDR2 is SYDVKM in the germline V gene. Original methodology: Amplification from reference gene primers served as the basis for estimated nucleated cell counts. Assay used: immunoSEQ multiplex PCR; TCRdb lists only in-frame clones, some missing. V and J calls and clone size come straight from that table; D and trimming were deduced from the DNA. The table records roughly 160,000 clones, 80% to 90% of them present only once. The sequencing input was peripheral blood. This clonotype originated in a man aged 55 to 70 with acute or convalescent COVID-19. The chain carries TRBV28 and TRBJ1-5; no reliable D call. Here the CDR3 reads CASSLWAGRGNQPQHF. The CDR3 coding sequence is TGTGCCAGCAGTTTATGGGCGGGTAGGGGCAATCAGCCCCAGCATTTT.